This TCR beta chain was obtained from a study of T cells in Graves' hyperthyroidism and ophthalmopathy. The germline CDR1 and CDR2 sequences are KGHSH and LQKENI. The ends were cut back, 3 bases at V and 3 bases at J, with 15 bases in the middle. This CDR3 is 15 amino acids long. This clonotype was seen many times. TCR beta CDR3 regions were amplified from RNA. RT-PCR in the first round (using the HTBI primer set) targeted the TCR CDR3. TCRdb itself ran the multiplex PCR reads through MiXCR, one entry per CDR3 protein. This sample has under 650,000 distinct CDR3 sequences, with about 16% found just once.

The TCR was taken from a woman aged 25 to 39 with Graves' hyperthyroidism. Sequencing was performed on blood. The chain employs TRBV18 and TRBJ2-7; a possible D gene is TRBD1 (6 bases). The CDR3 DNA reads TGTGCCAGCTCACCTAACCTGGACAGCTACTACGAGCAGTACTTC. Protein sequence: CASSPNLDSYYEQYF.